The T cell receptor beta chain under discussion was sequenced for a study of a mutant IDH1 vaccine in newly diagnosed glioma. Time point of the sample: week 35, safety follow-up. Vaccine doses each comprised 300 ug of mutant IDH1 20-mer peptide, with topical imiquimod. The table came from immunoSEQ multiplex PCR; TCRdb's copy has only in-frame clones and leaves some out. Of around 32,000 clones listed, roughly 80% are singletons. V dropped 1 base and J dropped 7 bases, with 18 bases sitting between them. This CDR3 contains 15 residues. Per germline, CDR1 SGHRS and CDR2 YFSETQ. For this clone: What it recognizes is unknown.

Study-wide results and limits: Vaccination induced immune responses in around 94% of patients.

V gene TRBV5-1 combines with J gene TRBJ2-7; D could derive from TRBD1 or TRBD2 (5 bases each). The origin of this receptor is a young woman with glioma. This sample comprised PBMCs, obtained from a glioma patient whose treatment included an IDH1 peptide vaccine. The DNA for the CDR3 is TGCGCCAGCAGCTTGTCCACCGGGGCCTTCGGAGAGCAGTACTTC. Its translation is CASSLSTGAFGEQYF.